Below are 24 T cell receptor beta chains sequenced from a single sample in a study of vaccination effects on CD4 cells after COVID-19. These receptors lack a known antigen. The culture ran for around 10 days before CD4+ T cells were isolated. Vaccination of participants consisted of two doses of either the BNT162b2 or mRNA-1273 vaccine. This table comes from immunoSEQ multiplex PCR, and its TCRdb copy is limited to in-frame clones, with some not included. The table shows tens of thousands of clones, with 74% occurring only once. The input for sequencing was CD4+ T cells from PBMCs cultured without peptide, taken after COVID-19 vaccination. These TCRs come from a human donor who received a COVID-19 vaccine.

J is TRBJ1-2 and V is TRBV20-1; D gene uncertain. The ends were cut back, 4 bases at V and 8 bases at J, with 11 bases in the middle. This CDR3 has 11 residues. Looked up from germline, CDR1 is DFQATT and CDR2 is SNEGSKA (reference sequence). CDR3 DNA: TGCAGTGCTAAACCGGTTAAGGGCTACACCTTC. Protein: CSAKPVKGYTF.

The chain joins TRBV6-1 to TRBJ2-7, with D tentatively TRBD1 (5 bases). The CDR3 loop spans 16 amino acids. Germline CDR1 MNHNS, CDR2 SASEGT. With 4 bases removed from V and 2 bases from J, the gap between germline ends came to 18 bases. Here the CDR3 reads CASSGPRTLFPYEQYV. In nucleotides, the CDR3 is TGTGCCAGCAGTGGCCCGAGGACATTATTTCCCTACGAGCAGTACGTC.

The chain is built from TRBV15 and TRBJ1-6; 7 bases map to TRBD1. Unmatched junction bases numbered 5, after V lost 5 bases and J lost 7 bases. Germline V lookup: CDR1 LNHNV, CDR2 YYDKDF (reference sequence). This CDR3 region has 14 residues. CDR3 nucleotides: TGTGCCACCAGCCAGGCAGGGGGGAATTCACCCCTCCACTTT. Residues: CATSQAGGNSPLHF. Full variable domain (rest looked up from reference TRBV15 and TRBJ1-6): DAMVIQNPRYQVTQFGKPVTLSCSQTLNHNVMYWYQQKSSQAPKLLFHYYDKDFNNEADTPDNFQSRRPNTSFCFLDIRSPGLGDTAMYLCATSQAGGNSPLHFGNGTRLTVT.

This clone was seen a handful of times. The CDR3 DNA reads TGCGCCACCTCGCGGGGTTGGAGTTCACCCCTCCACTTT. It codes for CATSRGWSSPLHF. This chain uses TRBV10-1 with TRBJ1-6, with D unclear. The CDR3 loop spans 13 amino acids. From germline, CDR1 is WNHNN and CDR2 SYGVQD (reference sequence). The ends were cut back, 10 bases at V and 9 bases at J, with 16 bases in the middle.

This clone came up a few times. The rearrangement uses TRBV30 and TRBJ2-3; 11 nucleotides line up with TRBD1. CDR1 GTSNPN and CDR2 SVGIG come from the germline V gene (reference sequence). J was trimmed by 5 bases and V by 2 bases; bases with no gene match: 9. This CDR3 is 16 amino acids long. The CDR3 here is CAWSPPGQGVGDTQYF. CDR3 sequence (DNA): TGTGCCTGGAGTCCTCCGGGACAGGGGGTCGGAGATACGCAGTATTTT.

The sample holds a few counts of this clone. The chain recombines TRBV15 with TRBJ1-6; D is unclear. The V end lost 1 base, the J end lost 0 bases, and 13 bases lay between the germline ends. The CDR3 runs 18 residues. The germline CDR1 and CDR2 sequences are LNHNV and YYDKDF (reference sequence). CDR3 loop: CATSRVGSASSYNSPLHF. CDR3 DNA: TGTGCCACCAGCAGAGTTGGGTCAGCGAGCTCCTATAATTCACCCCTCCACTTT.

V usage is TRBV21-1 and J usage is TRBJ2-7; whether TRBD1, the table's D call, matches the DNA was not checked. TRBV21-1 is reported as a pseudogene. The CDR3 runs 12 residues. The CDR3 DNA reads TGTGCCAGCCGACCACAGCCTCACGAGCAGTACGTC. Translated, it gives CASRPQPHEQYV.

The V and J genes are TRBV9 and TRBJ2-3; TRBD1 aligns across 12 bases. The CDR3 has 16 residues. CDR1 and CDR2 from the germline V gene are SGDLS and YYNGEE. Germline trimming cut 4 bases from V and 5 bases from J; bases unmatched to any gene: 8. The CDR3 DNA follows: TGTGCCAGCAGCTACCGGGGGGACAGGGGGCAAGATACGCAGTATTTT. Translating gives CASSYRGDRGQDTQYF.

In its sample, this clone was seen a few times. The CDR3 loop is CASSLNRNTIYF. The CDR3 bases are TGTGCCAGCAGCTTAAACAGAAACACCATATATTTT. The genes are TRBV7-2 and TRBJ1-3; D remains ambiguous. The CDR3 sequence is 12 residues long. Deletions cut 2 bases from V and 5 bases from J, with 4 bases between. The germline V gene encodes CDR1 SGHTA and CDR2 FQGNSA.

Only a few counts were recorded for this clone. The rearrangement joins TRBV7-7 to TRBJ1-4; the D gene is possibly TRBD1 (5 bases). The CDR3 covers 15 residues. Trimming cost V 5 bases and J 10 bases, with 20 bases left between them. The germline V gene encodes CDR1 SSHAT and CDR2 FNYEAQ (reference sequence). The CDR3 sequence: CASSPSGGPGGKLFF. The CDR3 DNA reads as TGTGCCAGCAGCCCGTCGGGTGGGCCTGGGGGAAAACTGTTTTTT.

V and J are TRBV4-3 and TRBJ2-1, with D perhaps matching TRBD1 (5 bases). Trimming pared 0 bases from V and 4 bases from J, leaving 10 bases between. Germline loops: CDR1 LGHNA, CDR2 YSLEER. The CDR3 is 15 amino acids. In DNA form, the CDR3 reads TGCGCCAGCAGCCAAGAAAAGGGGCCATACAATGAGCAGTTCTTC. This sequence encodes CASSQEKGPYNEQFF.

The chain couples TRBV12-3 or TRBV12-4 to TRBJ2-7; 8 bases line up with TRBD2. V dropped 6 bases and J dropped 5; count of bases not matched to a gene: 6. The CDR3 spans 13 residues. The chain's CDR3 is CASRRGLGNEQYV. CDR3 coding DNA: TGTGCCAGCAGGCGGGGACTAGGGAACGAGCAGTACGTC.

The chain has TRBV5-1 and TRBJ1-1, with D possibly TRBD1 on 5 matching bases. The CDR3 consists of 16 residues. The ends were cut back, 1 base at V and 0 bases at J, with 13 bases in the middle. CDR1 SGHRS and CDR2 YFSETQ come from the germline V gene. In nucleotides, the CDR3 is TGCGCCAGCAGCTTGAGAAGGGGCCCTATGAACACTGAAGCTTTCTTT. This gives the protein CASSLRRGPMNTEAFF.

In its sample, this clone was seen a few times. The CDR3 loop reads CATSDFFATEAFF. As DNA, the CDR3 is TGTGCCACCAGTGATTTTTTTGCGACTGAAGCTTTCTTT. The chain uses TRBV24-1 and TRBJ1-1; D unclear. Germline V gene data show CDR1 as KGHDR and CDR2 as SFDVKD. The CDR3 contains 13 residues. V shed 1 base and J shed 5 bases, with 7 bases lying between them.

The chain is built from TRBV5-1 and TRBJ1-6; 9 bases are shared with TRBD1. Germline lookup yields CDR1 SGHRS and CDR2 YFSETQ. The CDR3 totals 14 residues. J gave up 9 bases and V 4 bases, and 5 bases lay outside the gene matches. CDR3 residues: CASSPGQGFSPLHF. The CDR3 bases are TGCGCCAGCAGCCCGGGACAGGGATTTTCACCCCTCCACTTT. Full variable domain (rest looked up from reference TRBV5-1 and TRBJ1-6): KAGVTQTPRYLIKTRGQQVTLSCSPISGHRSVSWYQQTPGQGLQFLFEYFSETQRNKGNFPGRFSGRQFSNSRSEMNVSTLELGDSALYLCASSPGQGFSPLHFGNGTRLTVT.

Remarks on this clone: Its ends do not fully match the called genes, so a read error is possible. The rearrangement links TRBV4-1 to TRBJ1-6, with D tentatively TRBD1 (6 bases). Per the germline V gene, CDR1 is MGHRA and CDR2 is YSYEKL. The CDR3 runs 16 residues. CDR3 bases: TGCGCCAGCAGCCGACAAGACAGGAGCCTAAATTCACCTCTCCACTTT. This sequence encodes CASSRQDRSLNSPLHF.

Points on this clone: Different DNA sequences within this sample yield the same CDR3. The rearrangement links TRBV28 to TRBJ2-7; D perhaps matches TRBD2 (5 bases). The germline gives CDR1 MDHEN, CDR2 SYDVKM. Trimming pared 3 bases from V and 4 bases from J, leaving 7 bases between. The CDR3 contains 12 residues. CDR3 DNA: TGTGCCAGCAGTTTGGGCGGGTACGAGCAGTACGTC. It translates to CASSLGGYEQYV.

The rearrangement uses TRBV28 and TRBJ2-1, with unresolved D. The CDR3 is made up of 10 amino acids. Trimming removed 3 bases at V and 9 bases at J, with 3 bases between. Germline V gene data show CDR1 as MDHEN and CDR2 as SYDVKM. The CDR3 DNA is TGTGCCAGCAGTTTCGGTGAGCAGTTCTTC. This translates into CASSFGEQFF.

The chain employs TRBV5-1 and TRBJ2-5; D is undetermined. The V end lost 1 base, the J end lost 5 bases, and 12 bases lay between the germline ends. The germline CDR1 and CDR2 sequences are SGHRS and YFSETQ. The CDR3 is 14 residues long. In nucleotides, the CDR3 is TGCGCCAGCAGCTTGCAAGGGCTTCGCGAGACCCAGTACTTC. Amino acid sequence: CASSLQGLRETQYF.

V gene TRBV27 combines with J gene TRBJ1-5; TRBD1 matches at 7 bases. V gave up 6 bases and J gave up 4 bases; unmatched junction bases: 6. The CDR3 runs 14 residues. CDR1 and CDR2 (germline): MNHEY, SMNVEV (reference sequence). CDR3 sequence (DNA): TGTGCCAGCAGGGAGGGGGCGGGAAATCAGCCCCAGCATTTT. It specifies CASREGAGNQPQHF.

This clone is a singleton in its sample. The chain has TRBV3-1 (or the pseudogene TRBV3-2) and TRBJ2-3, with D perhaps assigned TRBD1 or TRBD2 (6 bases each). Trimming removed 8 bases at V and 5 bases at J, with 11 bases between. Looked up from germline, CDR1 is LGHDT and CDR2 is YNNKEL (reference sequence). This CDR3 is 12 amino acids long. CDR3 DNA: TGTGCCAGCCGGAAGGGGGGAGATACGCAGTATTTT. Translated: CASRKGGDTQYF.

The genes are TRBV2 and TRBJ2-7; 7 bases align to TRBD1. Trimming took 6 bases from V and 3 from J; bases not matched to a gene: 8. The germline V gene encodes CDR1 SNHLY and CDR2 FYNNEI. The CDR3 loop spans 14 amino acids. CDR3: CASREDRNLYEQYV. CDR3 bases: TGTGCCAGCAGAGAGGACAGGAACCTCTACGAGCAGTACGTC.

The chain employs TRBV5-1 and TRBJ2-3; TRBD2 aligns across 9 bases. Germline CDR1 and CDR2: SGHRS and YFSETQ. The V and J ends lost 7 bases and 0 bases, in that order; junction bases with no gene match: 6. The CDR3 length is 15 residues. The CDR3 sequence is CASLAGATSTDTQYF. The CDR3 nucleotides are TGCGCCAGCTTAGCGGGGGCTACTAGCACAGATACGCAGTATTTT.

The chain uses TRBV6-2 or TRBV6-3 and TRBJ2-4; 11 bases align to TRBD1. From germline, CDR1 is MNHEY and CDR2 SVGEGT. V lost 7 bases to trimming and J lost 8 bases; unmatched junction nucleotides: 7. The CDR3 is 14 residues long. CDR3 residues: CASTPGDRGYIQYF. CDR3 nucleotide sequence: TGTGCCAGCACCCCTGGGGACAGGGGGTACATTCAGTACTTC.